This entry concerns a single T cell receptor (beta chain). This record belongs to a study of T-cell memory formation after mild COVID-19. CDR3 size: 12 residues. CDR1 and CDR2 from the germline V gene are GTSNPN and SVGIG (reference sequence). From the 5' RACE reads, TCRdb called clonotypes with MiXCR, one entry per CDR3 protein. The sample holds some 260,000 distinct CDR3 sequences; 15% to 20% are singletons and the top ten take about 4%. V gene TRBV30 combines with J gene TRBJ2-1, with TRBD2 matching 9 bases. This clonotype was obtained from a young man who had mild COVID-19 (a few samples of this study predate the infection). Cell type and time point are not known. Input material: PBMCs or a T cell subset sorted from them (not recorded which). CDR3 amino acids: CASRLAESEQFF. As DNA, the CDR3 is TGTGCTTCGAGACTAGCGGAGAGTGAGCAGTTCTTC.